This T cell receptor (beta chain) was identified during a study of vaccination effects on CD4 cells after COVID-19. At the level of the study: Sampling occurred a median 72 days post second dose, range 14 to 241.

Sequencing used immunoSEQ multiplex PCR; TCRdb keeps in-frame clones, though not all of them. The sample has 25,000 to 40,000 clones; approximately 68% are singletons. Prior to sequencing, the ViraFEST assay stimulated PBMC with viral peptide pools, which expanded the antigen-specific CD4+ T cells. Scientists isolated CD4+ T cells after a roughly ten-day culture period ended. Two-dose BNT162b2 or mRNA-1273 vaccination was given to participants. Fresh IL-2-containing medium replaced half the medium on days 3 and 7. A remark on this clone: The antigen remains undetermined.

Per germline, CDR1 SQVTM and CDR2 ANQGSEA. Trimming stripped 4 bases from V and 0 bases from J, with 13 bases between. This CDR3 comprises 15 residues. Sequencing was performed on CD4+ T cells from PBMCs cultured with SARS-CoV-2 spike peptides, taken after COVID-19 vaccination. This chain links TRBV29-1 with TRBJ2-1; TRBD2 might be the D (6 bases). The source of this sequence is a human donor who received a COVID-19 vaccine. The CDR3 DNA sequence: TGCAGCGTTGCGGGGACTCAGAGCTCCTACAATGAGCAGTTCTTC. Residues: CSVAGTQSSYNEQFF.